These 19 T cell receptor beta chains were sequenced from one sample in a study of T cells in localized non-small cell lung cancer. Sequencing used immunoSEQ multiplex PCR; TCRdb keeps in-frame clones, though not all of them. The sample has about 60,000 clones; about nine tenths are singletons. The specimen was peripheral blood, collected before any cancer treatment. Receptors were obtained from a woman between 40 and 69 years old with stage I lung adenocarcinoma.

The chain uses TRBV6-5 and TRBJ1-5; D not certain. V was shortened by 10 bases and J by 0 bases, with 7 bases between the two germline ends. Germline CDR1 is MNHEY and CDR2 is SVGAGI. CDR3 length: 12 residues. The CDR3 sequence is CATEYSNQPQHF. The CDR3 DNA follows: TGTGCCACCGAATATAGCAATCAGCCCCAGCATTTT.

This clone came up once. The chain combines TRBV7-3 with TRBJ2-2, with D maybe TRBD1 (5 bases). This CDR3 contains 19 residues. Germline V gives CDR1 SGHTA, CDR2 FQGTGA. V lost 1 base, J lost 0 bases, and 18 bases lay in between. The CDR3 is CASSLNPPRDSSNTGELFF. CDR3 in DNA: TGTGCCAGCAGCTTAAACCCCCCCCGCGACAGTTCGAACACCGGGGAGCTGTTTTTT.

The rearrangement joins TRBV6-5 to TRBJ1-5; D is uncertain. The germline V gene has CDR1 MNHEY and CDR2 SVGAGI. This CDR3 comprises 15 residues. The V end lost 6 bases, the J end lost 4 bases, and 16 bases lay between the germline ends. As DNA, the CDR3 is TGTGCCAGCAGCCTCCAGGCTGCGGGGAATCAGCCCCAGCATTTT. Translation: CASSLQAAGNQPQHF.

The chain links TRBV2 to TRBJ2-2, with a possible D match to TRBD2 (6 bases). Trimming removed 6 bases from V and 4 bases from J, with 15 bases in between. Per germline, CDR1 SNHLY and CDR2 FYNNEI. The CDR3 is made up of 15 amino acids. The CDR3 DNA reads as TGTGCCAGCAGGCCCCTGGGGGGAAGCACCGGGGAGCTGTTTTTT. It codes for CASRPLGGSTGELFF.

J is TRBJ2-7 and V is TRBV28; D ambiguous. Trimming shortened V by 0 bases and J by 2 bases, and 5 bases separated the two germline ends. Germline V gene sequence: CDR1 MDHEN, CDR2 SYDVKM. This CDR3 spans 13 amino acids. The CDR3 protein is CASSLWTTYEQYF. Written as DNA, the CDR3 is TGTGCCAGCAGTTTATGGACCACCTACGAGCAGTACTTC.

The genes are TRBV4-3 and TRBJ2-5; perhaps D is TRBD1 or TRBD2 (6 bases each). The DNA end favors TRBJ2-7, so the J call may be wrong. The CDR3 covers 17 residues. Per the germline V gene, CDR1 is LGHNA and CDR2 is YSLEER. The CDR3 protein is CASSQAPGAASNYEQYF. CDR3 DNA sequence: TGCGCCAGCAGCCAAGCTCCGGGGGCAGCGTCAAACTACGAGCAGTACTTC.

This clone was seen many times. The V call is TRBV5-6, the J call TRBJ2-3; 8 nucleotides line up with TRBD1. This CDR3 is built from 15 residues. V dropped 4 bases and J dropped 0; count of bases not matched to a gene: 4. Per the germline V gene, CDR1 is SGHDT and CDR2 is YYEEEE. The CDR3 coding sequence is TGTGCCAGCAGCACAGGGGGACAGAGCACAGATACGCAGTATTTT. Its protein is CASSTGGQSTDTQYF.

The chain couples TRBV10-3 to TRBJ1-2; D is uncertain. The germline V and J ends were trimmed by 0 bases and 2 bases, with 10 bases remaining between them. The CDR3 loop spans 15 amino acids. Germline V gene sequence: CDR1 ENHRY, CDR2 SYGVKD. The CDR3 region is CAISESRGNNYGYTF. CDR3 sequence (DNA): TGTGCCATCAGTGAGTCCCGGGGTAACAACTATGGCTACACCTTC.

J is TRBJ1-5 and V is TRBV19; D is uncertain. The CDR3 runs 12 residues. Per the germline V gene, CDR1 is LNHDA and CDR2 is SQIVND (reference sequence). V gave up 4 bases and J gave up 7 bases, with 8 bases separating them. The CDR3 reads CASSTSSQPQHF. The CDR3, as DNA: TGTGCCAGTAGTACCTCCTCGCAGCCCCAGCATTTT.

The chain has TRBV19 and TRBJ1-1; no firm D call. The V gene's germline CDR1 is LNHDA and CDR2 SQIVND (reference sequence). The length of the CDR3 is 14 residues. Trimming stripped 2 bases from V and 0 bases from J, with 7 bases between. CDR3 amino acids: CASSIRIMNTEAFF. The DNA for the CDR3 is TGTGCCAGTAGTATAAGGATTATGAACACTGAAGCTTTCTTT.

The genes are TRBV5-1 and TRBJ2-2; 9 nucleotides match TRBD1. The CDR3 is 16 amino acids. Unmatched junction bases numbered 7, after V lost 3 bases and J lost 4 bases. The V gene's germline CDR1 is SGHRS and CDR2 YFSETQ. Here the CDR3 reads CASSSRTGEGTGELFF. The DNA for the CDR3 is TGCGCCAGCAGCTCTAGGACAGGGGAGGGCACCGGGGAGCTGTTTTTT. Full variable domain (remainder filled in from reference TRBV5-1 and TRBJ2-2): KAGVTQTPRYLIKTRGQQVTLSCSPISGHRSVSWYQQTPGQGLQFLFEYFSETQRNKGNFPGRFSGRQFSNSRSEMNVSTLELGDSALYLCASSSRTGEGTGELFFGEGSRLTVL.

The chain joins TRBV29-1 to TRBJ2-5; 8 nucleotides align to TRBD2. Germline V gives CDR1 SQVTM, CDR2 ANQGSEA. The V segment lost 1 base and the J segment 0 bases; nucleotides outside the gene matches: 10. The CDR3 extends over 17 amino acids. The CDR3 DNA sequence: TGCAGCGTTGAAGGCGGGGGGCGGGTGTTGTACCAAGAGACCCAGTACTTC. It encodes CSVEGGGRVLYQETQYF. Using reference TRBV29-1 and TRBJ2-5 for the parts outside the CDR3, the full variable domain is SAVISQKPSRDICQRGTSLTIQCQVDSQVTMMFWYRQQPGQSLTLIATANQGSEATYESGFVIDKFPISRPNLTFSTLTVSNMSPEDSSIYLCSVEGGGRVLYQETQYFGPGTRLLVL.

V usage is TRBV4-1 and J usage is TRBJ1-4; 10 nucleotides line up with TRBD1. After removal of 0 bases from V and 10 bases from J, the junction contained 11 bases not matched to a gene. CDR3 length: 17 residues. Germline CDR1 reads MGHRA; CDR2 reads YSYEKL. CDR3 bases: TGCGCCAGCAGCCAAGAAACGGGGGGACAGGGGCGAGGAAAACTGTTTTTT. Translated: CASSQETGGQGRGKLFF.

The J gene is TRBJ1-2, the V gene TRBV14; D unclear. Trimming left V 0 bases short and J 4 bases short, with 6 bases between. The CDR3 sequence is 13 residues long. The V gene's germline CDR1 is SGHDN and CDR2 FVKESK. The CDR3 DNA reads TGTGCCAGCAGCCAAGAAAGCGCCTATGGCTACACCTTC. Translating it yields CASSQESAYGYTF.

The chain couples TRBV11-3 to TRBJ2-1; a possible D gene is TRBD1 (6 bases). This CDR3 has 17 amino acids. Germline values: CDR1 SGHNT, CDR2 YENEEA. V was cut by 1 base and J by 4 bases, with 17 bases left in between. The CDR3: CASSLVYTTGPYNEQFF. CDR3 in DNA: TGTGCCAGCAGCTTAGTTTATACCACAGGGCCATACAATGAGCAGTTCTTC. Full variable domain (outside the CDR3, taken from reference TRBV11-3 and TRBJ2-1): EAGVVQSPRYKIIEKKQPVAFWCNPISGHNTLYWYLQNLGQGPELLIRYENEEAVDDSQLPKDRFSAERLKGVDSTLKIQPAELGDSAVYLCASSLVYTTGPYNEQFFGPGTRLTVL.

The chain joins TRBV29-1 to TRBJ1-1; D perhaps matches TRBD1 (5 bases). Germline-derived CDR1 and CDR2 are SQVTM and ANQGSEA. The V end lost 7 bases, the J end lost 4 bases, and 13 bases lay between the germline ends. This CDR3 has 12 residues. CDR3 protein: CSAPFGATEAFF. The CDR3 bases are TGCAGCGCCCCCTTTGGGGCCACTGAAGCTTTCTTT.

CDR3 bases: TGTGCCAGCTCACCACCGGGCAGGGCCAAGCAGTACTTC. Its translation is CASSPPGRAKQYF. V gene TRBV18 combines with J gene TRBJ2-7, with a tentative D call TRBD1 (5 bases). V was pared by 0 bases and J by 8 bases, with 11 bases between. The CDR3 has 13 amino acids. Looked up from germline, CDR1 is KGHSH and CDR2 is LQKENI. The full variable domain, completed using reference TRBV18 and TRBJ2-7, is NAGVMQNPRHLVRRRGQEARLRCSPMKGHSHVYWYRQLPEEGLKFMVYLQKENIIDESGMPKERFSAEFPKEGPSILRIQQVVRGDSAAYFCASSPPGRAKQYFGPGTRLTVT.

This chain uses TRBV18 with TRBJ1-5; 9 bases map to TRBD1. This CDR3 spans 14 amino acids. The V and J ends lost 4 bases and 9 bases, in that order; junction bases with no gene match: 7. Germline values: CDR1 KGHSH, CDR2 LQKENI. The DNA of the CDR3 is TGTGCCAGCTCACTGGGACAGGGAAATGGGCCCCAGCATTTT. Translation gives CASSLGQGNGPQHF.

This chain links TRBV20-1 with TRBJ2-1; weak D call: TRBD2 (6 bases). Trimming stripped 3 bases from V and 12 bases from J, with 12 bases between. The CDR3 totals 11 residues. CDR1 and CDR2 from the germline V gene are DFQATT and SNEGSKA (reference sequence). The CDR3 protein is CSASIAEGQFF. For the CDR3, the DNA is TGCAGTGCTAGTATCGCGGAGGGGCAGTTCTTC.